This T cell receptor beta chain originates from a study of read filtering for tumor transcriptome and immune sequencing (dated by TCRdb to 2019 to 2021). Study-level background: The cohort consisted of about 17 male and some 15 female patients, with a mean age of about 66 years and an age range of about 47 to 90. Using the same bone marrow samples, the study ran both targeted immune repertoire sequencing and bulk whole-transcriptome sequencing and then compared the TCR repertoires from each method. Per sample, about 4 to 11 million TCR-region mapped reads were obtained with IR-seq, compared with only about 80 to 1,400 with RNA-seq. As a main aim, a read-filtering strategy for immune repertoire data was addressed, with the specific question being whether clonotypes supported by a single read should be removed. By revised international staging, eight or nine patients were R-ISS I, under 20 were R-ISS II and over five were R-ISS III. Whole-transcriptome libraries were prepared with the TruSeq RNA Access Library Prep Kit after DNase treatment.

The CDR3 starts with the cysteine, ends with the phenylalanine, and has 14 residues. The entry retains the CDR3 DNA only, 42 bases that are in frame from base 1. The V end loses 5 bases and the J end loses 4 bases, and a stretch of 11 bases separates them. From a lookup of the germline V gene, CDR1 and CDR2 are SGHTA and FQGNSA. TCR libraries were built from roughly 400 ng RNA with the Immunoverse kit, using molecular barcoded adaptors covering alpha/delta and beta/gamma chains. TCR library preparation used the same RNA that went into transcriptome sequencing. An Illumina HiSeq 4000 with 2 x 150 cycles was used to sequence the TCR libraries. The paper's processing steps were these. Using MiXCR, which included quality filtering and error correction, TCR reads were aligned to human V, D, J and C references and then assembled into CDR3 clonotypes. The tcR package in R was used for analysis of clonotype counts and gene usage diversity. For inspection of raw mapping reads, RNA-seq reads were mapped by STAR aligner version 2.5.3a onto GRCh37 of the human genome. To test how sequencing depth affected the clonotypes detected, IR-seq fastq files were randomly downsampled with Seqtk 1.3. The public reads were reprocessed in TCRdb via fastp at Q25 and MiXCR, keeping in-frame beta chains. Here each entry gathers all rows of one CDR3 protein and keeps the most common genes and DNA. The V and J calls come from TCRdb's annotation, not from the publication. This sample gives around 40,000 distinct CDR3 sequences in total; 12% of them show up just once. The top ten hold around 34% of the sample.

Overall results and qualifications from the work: The sorted CD138-negative fraction was a mixed bone marrow immune population, not purified T cells. Single-read clonotypes made up about 80% of clonotypes but only approximately 4% of total reads in IR-seq, compared with approximately 70% of clonotypes and roughly 49% of reads in RNA-seq. Clonotypes were captured by IR-seq at much higher depth and more reliably than by RNA-seq, and smaller IR-seq throughput was sufficient for identification of most shared clonotypes. Removing single-read clonotypes increased the correlation between IR-seq and RNA-seq shared clonotype proportions.

This clonotype showed up many times. Its antigen is currently not known. No base quality values were provided; no much bigger clone lies one nucleotide off. Bone marrow was sampled from every patient at the time of active disease. Bone marrow mononuclear cells were isolated by Ficoll-Hypaque density gradient centrifugation. CD138-negative cells were obtained by negative selection after labeling with CD138 magnetic microbeads on a MACS separator, removing myeloma plasma cells. Flow cytometry with CD138 antibodies on an Attune NxT was used to check how pure the isolated cells were. TRIzol reagent was used to extract total RNA, and a NanoDrop spectrophotometer was used to quantify the extracted RNA. For each patient, the CD138-negative bone marrow sample underwent paired RNA-seq and IR-seq.

The chain is assembled from TRBV7-2 and TRBJ2-2; perhaps TRBD1 is the D gene, with 5 bases matching. The sequence was obtained from a donor at least 40 years old with multiple myeloma. Sequencing was done on a sample of a population of CD138-negative cells sorted from bone marrow. The cell subset or site tag for this specimen amounts to: bone marrow mononuclear cells depleted of CD138+ plasma/myeloma cells by negative magnetic selection. The DNA reads as follows: TGTGCCAGCAGCGCCAGGGTAGTCACCGGGGAGCTGTTTTTT. Translated, it reads CASSARVVTGELFF. The CDR3, completed at both ends by the reference TRBV7-2 and TRBJ2-2 genes, gives the full variable domain GAGVSQSPSNKVTEKGKDVELRCDPISGHTALYWYRQSLGQGLEFLIYFQGNSAPDKSGLPSDRFSAERTGGSVSTLTIQRTQQEDSAVYLCASSARVVTGELFFGEGSRLTVL.